The 24 T cell receptor beta chains given below trace back to one sample, sequenced in a study of blood T cell repertoires in COVID-19. TCRdb's table, derived via immunoSEQ multiplex PCR, lists solely in-frame clones and lacks some. This table has about 270,000 clones, around 92% appearing once. The sample taken for sequencing was peripheral blood. Source of these receptors: a person aged 18 to 35 with COVID-19, enrolled during active disease.

The gene calls are TRBV27 and TRBJ2-7; 9 nucleotides line up with TRBD1. There are 15 residues in the CDR3. Germline V lookup: CDR1 MNHEY, CDR2 SMNVEV (reference sequence). V shed 5 bases and J 3 bases; nucleotides not matched to a gene: 8. The CDR3: CASSERTGAHYEQYF. As DNA, the CDR3 is TGTGCCAGCAGTGAAAGGACAGGGGCCCACTACGAGCAGTACTTC.

The chain joins TRBV9 to TRBJ1-1, with TRBD1 identical over 7 bases. The V segment lost 2 bases and the J segment 4 bases; nucleotides outside the gene matches: 8. Germline CDR1 reads SGDLS; CDR2 reads YYNGEE. This CDR3 is built from 15 residues. CDR3 DNA sequence: TGTGCCAGCAGCGTCGGCCGGGACAGTCTCACTGAAGCTTTCTTT. It yields the protein CASSVGRDSLTEAFF.

V usage is TRBV13 and J usage is TRBJ1-1; 7 bases agree with TRBD1. Germline lookup yields CDR1 PRHDT and CDR2 FYEKMQ (reference sequence). Trimming removed 4 bases from V and 0 bases from J; junction bases left unmatched: 2. This CDR3 region has 14 residues. For the CDR3, the DNA is TGTGCCAGCAGCTCGGGACAGTTGAACACTGAAGCTTTCTTT. It is translated as CASSSGQLNTEAFF.

This chain uses TRBV30 with TRBJ2-2, with no clear D. Germline CDR1 reads GTSNPN; CDR2 reads SVGIG (reference sequence). V lost 1 base, J lost 6 bases, and 6 bases lay in between. This CDR3 is built from 12 residues. This CDR3 is CAWSASAGELFF. The CDR3 DNA reads as TGTGCCTGGAGTGCTTCGGCCGGGGAGCTGTTTTTT.

This chain joins TRBV5-1 and TRBJ1-1, with unresolved D. The V and J ends lost 4 bases and 2 bases respectively, with 9 bases between them. The CDR3 extends over 13 amino acids. Per germline, CDR1 SGHRS and CDR2 YFSETQ. The CDR3 nucleotides read TGCGCCAGCAGCGTGACTGTAAACACTGAAGCTTTCTTT. Translation: CASSVTVNTEAFF.

The genes are TRBV19 and TRBJ1-5; 9 bases are shared with TRBD1. The CDR3 totals 15 residues. Germline V gene sequence: CDR1 LNHDA, CDR2 SQIVND (reference sequence). V lost 6 bases, J lost 3 bases, and 6 bases stayed unmatched. This CDR3 is CASSLGQGNNQPQHF. The CDR3 nucleotides are TGTGCCAGTAGCCTGGGACAGGGCAACAATCAGCCCCAGCATTTT.

The chain has TRBV15 and TRBJ2-6; possible D gene TRBD1, 5 bases. This CDR3 has 15 residues. Germline loops: CDR1 LNHNV, CDR2 YYDKDF (reference sequence). Trimming took off 5 bases at V and 4 bases at J, with 12 bases between the two ends. In nucleotides, the CDR3 is TGTGCCACCAGCTCCCAGGGTTCCGGGGCCAACGTCCTGACTTTC. Its translation: CATSSQGSGANVLTF.

The gene calls are TRBV4-1 and TRBJ2-7; 9 nucleotides agree with TRBD1. The junction had 4 bases not matched to a gene; V was cut back by 4 bases and J by 0 bases. Germline loops: CDR1 MGHRA, CDR2 YSYEKL. This CDR3 has 15 amino acids. The CDR3 reads CASSLGQGSSYEQYF. CDR3 sequence (DNA): TGCGCCAGCAGCCTAGGACAGGGGTCCTCCTACGAGCAGTACTTC.

Turning to this clone: At the DNA level, this CDR3 is encoded by other sequences in the same sample as well. The chain is built from TRBV28 and TRBJ2-3; 14 bases are shared with TRBD2. Losses at the gene ends were 6 bases for V and 3 bases for J; bases not matched to a gene: 5. This CDR3 region has 16 residues. From germline, CDR1 is MDHEN and CDR2 SYDVKM. CDR3 protein: CASRLGLAGGTDTQYF. As DNA, the CDR3 is TGTGCCAGCAGACTCGGACTAGCGGGAGGTACAGATACGCAGTATTTT.

The V and J genes are TRBV19 and TRBJ2-1, with 7 bases matching TRBD1. The CDR3 runs to 14 residues. V lost 5 bases and J lost 4; bases outside the gene matches: 5. Germline V gene sequence: CDR1 LNHDA, CDR2 SQIVND (reference sequence). In nucleotides, the CDR3 is TGTGCCAGTAGTCACTGGGACAGATACAATGAGCAGTTCTTC. This sequence encodes CASSHWDRYNEQFF.

The chain uses TRBV18 and TRBJ2-7, with TRBD1 identical over 12 bases. V was pared by 5 bases and J by 0 bases, with 8 bases of the junction left unmatched. Germline-derived CDR1 and CDR2 are KGHSH and LQKENI. The length of the CDR3 is 17 residues. CDR3 DNA: TGTGCCAGCTCAGAGGGACAGGGGGCCGTCCGCTCCTACGAGCAGTACTTC. As protein: CASSEGQGAVRSYEQYF. The full variable domain, its missing parts supplied by reference TRBV18 and TRBJ2-7, is NAGVMQNPRHLVRRRGQEARLRCSPMKGHSHVYWYRQLPEEGLKFMVYLQKENIIDESGMPKERFSAEFPKEGPSILRIQQVVRGDSAAYFCASSEGQGAVRSYEQYFGPGTRLTVT.

CDR3 loop: CASSSERTGLYGYTF. The CDR3 bases are TGTGCCAGCAGCTCGGAGAGGACAGGTCTCTATGGCTACACCTTC. J is TRBJ1-2 and V is TRBV7-2; TRBD1 aligns across 7 bases. Germline CDR1 reads SGHTA; CDR2 reads FQGNSA. This CDR3 contains 15 residues. V dropped 4 bases and J dropped 4; count of bases not matched to a gene: 9.

The chain carries TRBV7-2 and TRBJ2-2; perhaps TRBD2 as D (6 bases). The CDR3 sequence is 15 residues long. The germline V gene encodes CDR1 SGHTA and CDR2 FQGNSA. V lost 5 bases to trimming and J lost 2 bases, with 12 bases between them. The CDR3 protein is CASSPRDFNTGELFF. CDR3 nucleotide sequence: TGTGCCAGCAGCCCCCGGGACTTCAACACCGGGGAGCTGTTTTTT.

The chain couples TRBV6-2 or TRBV6-3 to TRBJ2-1; D possibly corresponds to TRBD2 (5 bases). CDR1 is MNHEY, CDR2 SVGEGT, per germline. The CDR3 sequence is 14 residues long. V was clipped by 0 bases and J by 9 bases, with 12 bases between them. The CDR3 reads CASSYSREIGEQFF. CDR3 bases: TGTGCCAGCAGTTACTCCCGGGAAATAGGTGAGCAGTTCTTC.

This chain connects TRBV18 to TRBJ2-3, with D possibly TRBD2 on 7 matching bases. The germline gives CDR1 KGHSH, CDR2 LQKENI. Trimming cost V 3 bases and J 1 base, with 32 bases left between them. The CDR3 sequence is 22 residues long. In nucleotides, the CDR3 is TGTGCCAGCTCACCGCCTACAGGGAGCGGGGCGCCTATACCTTCGCGCACAGATACGCAGTATTTT. Its translation: CASSPPTGSGAPIPSRTDTQYF.

This clone was detected once. The CDR3 DNA sequence: TGTGCCTGGAGTGCTCTGAGTACTGAAGCTTTCTTT. It encodes CAWSALSTEAFF. The chain employs TRBV30 and TRBJ1-1; D unresolved. Germline V lookup: CDR1 GTSNPN, CDR2 SVGIG (reference sequence). The CDR3 extends over 12 amino acids. The V end lost 1 base, the J end lost 5 bases, and 8 bases lay between the germline ends.

Concerning this clone itself: A junction boundary mismatches the germline segment, possibly from a read error. The V gene is TRBV7-9, the J gene TRBJ2-7, with 11 bases that match TRBD2. This CDR3 has 13 amino acids. CDR1 is SEHNR, CDR2 FQNEAQ, per germline (reference sequence). The CDR3 bases are TGTGCCAGCAGCCTAGCGGGAGGATCCGAGCAGTACTTC. Translation gives CASSLAGGSEQYF.

V and J are TRBV7-9 and TRBJ1-4, with 10 bases fitting TRBD1. Germline loops: CDR1 SEHNR, CDR2 FQNEAQ (reference sequence). The V gene end was trimmed by 4 bases and the J gene end by 8 bases; junction bases not matched to a gene: 4. The CDR3 is 14 amino acids. CDR3 sequence: CASSSGTGEEKLFF. In nucleotides, the CDR3 is TGTGCCAGCAGCTCCGGGACAGGGGAGGAAAAACTGTTTTTT.

The chain joins TRBV4-3 to TRBJ1-4; the match to TRBD1 covers 7 bases. The CDR3 runs to 18 residues. Germline lookup yields CDR1 LGHNA and CDR2 YSLEER. V shed 4 bases and J 0 bases; nucleotides not matched to a gene: 11. In nucleotides, the CDR3 is TGCGCCAGCAGCCTGAAGGGGACAGCGTTTGCAACTAATGAAAAACTGTTTTTT. Its translation is CASSLKGTAFATNEKLFF.

V gene TRBV6-6 combines with J gene TRBJ2-3; 7 nucleotides match TRBD1. CDR1 and CDR2 (germline): MNHNY, SVGAGI (reference sequence). The CDR3 is made up of 14 amino acids. The junction had 4 bases not matched to a gene; V was cut back by 5 bases and J by 2 bases. The DNA of the CDR3 is TGTGCCAGCAGTCCCGGGACAGCCACAGATACGCAGTATTTT. This codes for CASSPGTATDTQYF.

J is TRBJ1-6 and V is TRBV27; D is possibly TRBD1 (5 bases). V was cut by 3 bases and J by 7 bases, with 16 bases left in between. The CDR3 covers 16 residues. CDR1 and CDR2 (germline): MNHEY, SMNVEV (reference sequence). The CDR3 DNA is TGTGCCAGCAGTTTTTCAGGGAGGACGGGAAATTCACCCCTCCACTTT. This gives the protein CASSFSGRTGNSPLHF.

The chain couples TRBV29-1 to TRBJ2-1, with 9 bases lining up with TRBD1. CDR1 SQVTM and CDR2 ANQGSEA come from the germline V gene. There are 13 residues in the CDR3. V dropped 7 bases and J dropped 5; count of bases not matched to a gene: 6. The CDR3 is CSARRDRDNEQFF. The CDR3 DNA sequence: TGCAGCGCCCGGCGGGACAGGGACAATGAGCAGTTCTTC.

The chain employs TRBV7-9 and TRBJ1-1; no clear D gene. CDR3 length equals 11 residues. Trimming left V 11 bases short and J 4 bases short, with 11 bases between. Germline CDR1 and CDR2: SEHNR and FQNEAQ (reference sequence). The CDR3 here is CAGLSGTEAFF. The DNA for the CDR3 is TGTGCCGGCCTCAGCGGCACTGAAGCTTTCTTT. Together with reference TRBV7-9 and TRBJ1-1, the CDR3 gives the full variable domain: DTGVSQNPRHKITKRGQNVTFRCDPISEHNRLYWYRQTLGQGPEFLTYFQNEAQLEKSRLLSDRFSAERPKGSFSTLEIQRTEQGDSAMYLCAGLSGTEAFFGQGTRLTVV.

The rearrangement joins TRBV10-3 to TRBJ1-4; a weak D match, TRBD1 (6 bases). The CDR3 spans 17 residues. V lost 8 bases and J 6 bases, leaving 25 bases between the germline ends. CDR1 and CDR2 from the germline V gene are ENHRY and SYGVKD. The chain's CDR3 is CAIASGGATATDEKLFF. DNA for the CDR3: TGTGCCATCGCATCGGGGGGCGCGACAGCTACCGATGAAAAACTGTTTTTT.